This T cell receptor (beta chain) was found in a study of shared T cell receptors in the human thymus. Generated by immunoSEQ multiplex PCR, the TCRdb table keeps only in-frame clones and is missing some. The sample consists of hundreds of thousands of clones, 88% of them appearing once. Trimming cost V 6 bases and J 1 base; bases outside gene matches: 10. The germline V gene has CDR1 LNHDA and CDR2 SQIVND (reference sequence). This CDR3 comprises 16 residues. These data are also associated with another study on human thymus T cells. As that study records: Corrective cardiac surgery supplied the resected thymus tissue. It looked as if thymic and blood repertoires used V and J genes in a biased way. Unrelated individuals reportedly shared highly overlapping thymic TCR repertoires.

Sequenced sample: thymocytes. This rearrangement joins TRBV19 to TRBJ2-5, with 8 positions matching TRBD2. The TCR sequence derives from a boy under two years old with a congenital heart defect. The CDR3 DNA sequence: TGTGCCAGTAGCCTTCGGGTAGCGGGAACCCAAGAGACCCAGTACTTC. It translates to CASSLRVAGTQETQYF.